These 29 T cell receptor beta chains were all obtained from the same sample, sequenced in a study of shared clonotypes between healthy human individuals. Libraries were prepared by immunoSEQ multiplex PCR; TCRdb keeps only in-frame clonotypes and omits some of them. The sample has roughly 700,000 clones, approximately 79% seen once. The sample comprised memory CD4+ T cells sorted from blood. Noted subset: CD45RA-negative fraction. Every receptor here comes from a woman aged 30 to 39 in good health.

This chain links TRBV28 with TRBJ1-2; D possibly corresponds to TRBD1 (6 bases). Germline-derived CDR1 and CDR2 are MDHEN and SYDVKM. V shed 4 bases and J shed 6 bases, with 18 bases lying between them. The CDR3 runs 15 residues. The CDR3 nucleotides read TGTGCCAGCAGTTCCGGTGGGGGGGCGATCGATGGCTACACCTTC. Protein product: CASSSGGGAIDGYTF.

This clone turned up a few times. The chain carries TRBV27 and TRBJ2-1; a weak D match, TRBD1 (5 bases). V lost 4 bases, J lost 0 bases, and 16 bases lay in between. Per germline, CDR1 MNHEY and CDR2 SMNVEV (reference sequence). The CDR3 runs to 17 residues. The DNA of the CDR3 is TGTGCCAGCAGTTCCCTTCTAGGGGCTATCTCCTACAATGAGCAGTTCTTC. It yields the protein CASSSLLGAISYNEQFF.

The CDR3: CASSRILPSNTGELFF. The DNA for the CDR3 is TGTGCCAGCAGCCGAATACTACCGTCGAACACCGGGGAGCTGTTTTTT. This sequence joins TRBV7-9 and TRBJ2-2; D remains unclear. The CDR3 runs 16 residues. Germline lookup yields CDR1 SEHNR and CDR2 FQNEAQ (reference sequence). V was trimmed by 5 bases and J by 0 bases, leaving 13 bases between them.

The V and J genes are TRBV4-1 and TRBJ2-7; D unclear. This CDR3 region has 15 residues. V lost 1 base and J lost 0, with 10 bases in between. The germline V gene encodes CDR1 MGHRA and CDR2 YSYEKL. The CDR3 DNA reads TGCGCCAGCAGCCAAGGACACGAAAACTCCTACGAGCAGTACTTC. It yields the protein CASSQGHENSYEQYF.

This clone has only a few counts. The CDR3 region has the DNA TGCGCCAGCAGCCGATTACAGAATCAGCCCCAGCATTTT. Amino acid sequence: CASSRLQNQPQHF. The chain carries TRBV4-1 and TRBJ1-5; D remains ambiguous. In germline, CDR1 is MGHRA, CDR2 YSYEKL. Trimming removed 4 bases at V and 4 bases at J, with 8 bases between. The CDR3 runs 13 residues.

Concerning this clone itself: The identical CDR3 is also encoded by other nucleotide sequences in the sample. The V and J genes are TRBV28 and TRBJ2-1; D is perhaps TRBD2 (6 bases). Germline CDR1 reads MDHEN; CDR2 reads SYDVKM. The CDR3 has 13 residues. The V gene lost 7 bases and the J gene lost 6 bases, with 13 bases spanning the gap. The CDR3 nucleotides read TGTGCCAGCACTACGGGGGTGGGCAATGAGCAGTTCTTC. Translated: CASTTGVGNEQFF.

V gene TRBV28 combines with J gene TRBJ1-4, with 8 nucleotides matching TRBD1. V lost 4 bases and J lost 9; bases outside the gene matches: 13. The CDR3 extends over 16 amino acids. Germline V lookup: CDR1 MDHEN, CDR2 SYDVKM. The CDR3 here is CASSSYSGQAHQKLFF. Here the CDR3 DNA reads TGTGCCAGCAGTTCCTATTCGGGACAGGCCCACCAAAAACTGTTTTTT.

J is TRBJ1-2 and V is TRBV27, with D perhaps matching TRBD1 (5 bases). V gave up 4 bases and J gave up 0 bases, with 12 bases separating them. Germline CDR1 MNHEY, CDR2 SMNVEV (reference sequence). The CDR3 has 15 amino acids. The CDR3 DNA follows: TGTGCCAGCAGTTCGACGGGGGGAGCTAACTATGGCTACACCTTC. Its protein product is CASSSTGGANYGYTF.

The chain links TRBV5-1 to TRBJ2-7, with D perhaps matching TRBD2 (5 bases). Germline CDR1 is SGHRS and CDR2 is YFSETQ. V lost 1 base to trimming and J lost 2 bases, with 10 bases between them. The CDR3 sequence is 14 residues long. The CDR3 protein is CASSLNTGTYEQYF. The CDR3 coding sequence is TGCGCCAGCAGCTTGAATACGGGGACCTACGAGCAGTACTTC.

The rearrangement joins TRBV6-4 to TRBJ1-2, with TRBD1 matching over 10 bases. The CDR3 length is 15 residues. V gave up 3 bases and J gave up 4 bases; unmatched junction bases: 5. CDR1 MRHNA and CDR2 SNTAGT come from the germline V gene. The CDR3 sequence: CASSDDGTGAYGYTF. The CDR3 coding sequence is TGTGCCAGCAGTGATGATGGGACAGGGGCCTATGGCTACACCTTC.

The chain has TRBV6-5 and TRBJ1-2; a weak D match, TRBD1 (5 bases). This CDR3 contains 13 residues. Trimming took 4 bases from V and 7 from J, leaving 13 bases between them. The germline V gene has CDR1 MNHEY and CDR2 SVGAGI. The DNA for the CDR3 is TGTGCCAGCAGTTGGGCCAGGGATGCTGGCTACACCTTC. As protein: CASSWARDAGYTF.

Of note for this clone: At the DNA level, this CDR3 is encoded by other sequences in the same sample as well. The CDR3 DNA is TGTGCCAGTAGTGGGCAGGGGGATCAGCCCCAGCATTTT. Translated: CASSGQGDQPQHF. The chain is built from TRBV19 and TRBJ1-5, with 7 bases lining up with TRBD1. Germline V CDR1 and CDR2: LNHDA, SQIVND (reference sequence). With V trimmed by 5 bases and J by 5 bases, 3 bases remained unmatched. The CDR3 contains 13 residues.

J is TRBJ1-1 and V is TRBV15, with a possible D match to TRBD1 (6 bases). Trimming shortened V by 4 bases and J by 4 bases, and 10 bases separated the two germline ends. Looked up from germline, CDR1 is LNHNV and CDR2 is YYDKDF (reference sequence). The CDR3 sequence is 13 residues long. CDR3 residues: CATSTNRATEAFF. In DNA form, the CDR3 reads TGTGCCACCAGCACTAACAGGGCCACTGAAGCTTTCTTT.

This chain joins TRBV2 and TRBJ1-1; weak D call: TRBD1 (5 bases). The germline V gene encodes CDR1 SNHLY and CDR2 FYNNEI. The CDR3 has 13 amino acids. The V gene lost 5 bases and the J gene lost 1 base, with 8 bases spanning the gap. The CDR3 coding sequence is TGTGCCAGCAGTTCGCAGGGGAACACTGAAGCTTTCTTT. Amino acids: CASSSQGNTEAFF.

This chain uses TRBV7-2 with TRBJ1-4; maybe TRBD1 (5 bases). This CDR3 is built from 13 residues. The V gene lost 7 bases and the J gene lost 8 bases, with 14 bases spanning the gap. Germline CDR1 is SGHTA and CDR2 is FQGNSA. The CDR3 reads CASMYWGGEKLFF. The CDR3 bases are TGTGCCAGCATGTATTGGGGCGGGGAAAAACTGTTTTTT. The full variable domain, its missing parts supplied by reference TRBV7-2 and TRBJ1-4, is GAGVSQSPSNKVTEKGKDVELRCDPISGHTALYWYRQSLGQGLEFLIYFQGNSAPDKSGLPSDRFSAERTGGSVSTLTIQRTQQEDSAVYLCASMYWGGEKLFFGSGTQLSVL.

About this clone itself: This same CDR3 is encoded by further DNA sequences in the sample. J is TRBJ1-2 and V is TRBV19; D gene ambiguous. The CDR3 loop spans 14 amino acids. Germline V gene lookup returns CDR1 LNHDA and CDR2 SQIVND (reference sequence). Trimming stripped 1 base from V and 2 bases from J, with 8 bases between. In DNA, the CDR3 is TGTGCCAGTAGTATAGGAACAGAAAACTATGGCTACACCTTC. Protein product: CASSIGTENYGYTF.

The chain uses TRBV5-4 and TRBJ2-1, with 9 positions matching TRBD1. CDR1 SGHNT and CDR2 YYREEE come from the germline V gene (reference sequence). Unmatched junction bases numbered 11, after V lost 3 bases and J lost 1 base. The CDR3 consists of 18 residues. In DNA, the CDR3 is TGTGCCAGCAGCTCGACGTCTGGGACAGGGAGGTCCTACAATGAGCAGTTCTTC. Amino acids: CASSSTSGTGRSYNEQFF.

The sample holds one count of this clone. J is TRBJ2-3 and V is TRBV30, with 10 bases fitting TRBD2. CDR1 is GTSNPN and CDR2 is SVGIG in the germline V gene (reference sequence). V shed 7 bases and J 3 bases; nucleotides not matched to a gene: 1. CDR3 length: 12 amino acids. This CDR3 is CALGLATDTQYF. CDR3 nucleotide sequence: TGTGCCTTGGGACTAGCGACAGATACGCAGTATTTT.

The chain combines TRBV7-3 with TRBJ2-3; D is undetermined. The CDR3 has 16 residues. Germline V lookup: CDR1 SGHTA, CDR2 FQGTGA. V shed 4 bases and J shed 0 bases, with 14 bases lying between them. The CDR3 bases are TGTGCCAGCAGCTCACTCGGTCTCTCTAGCACAGATACGCAGTATTTT. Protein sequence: CASSSLGLSSTDTQYF.

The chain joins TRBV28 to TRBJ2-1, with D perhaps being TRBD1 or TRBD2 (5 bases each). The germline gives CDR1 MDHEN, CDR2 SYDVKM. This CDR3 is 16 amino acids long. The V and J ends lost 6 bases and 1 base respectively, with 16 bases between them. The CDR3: CASSQRDAGSYNEQFF. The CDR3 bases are TGTGCCAGCAGCCAGAGGGACGCCGGATCCTACAATGAGCAGTTCTTC.

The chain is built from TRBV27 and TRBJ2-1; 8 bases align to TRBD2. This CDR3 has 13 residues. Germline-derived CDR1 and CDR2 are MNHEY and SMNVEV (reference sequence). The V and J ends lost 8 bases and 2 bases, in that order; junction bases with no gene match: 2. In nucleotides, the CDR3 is TGTGCCAGCCAGCGGGGGACCTACAATGAGCAGTTCTTC. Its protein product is CASQRGTYNEQFF.

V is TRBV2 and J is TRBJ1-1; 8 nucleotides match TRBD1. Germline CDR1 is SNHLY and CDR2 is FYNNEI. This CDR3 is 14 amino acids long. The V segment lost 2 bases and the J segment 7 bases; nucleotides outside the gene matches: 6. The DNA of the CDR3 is TGTGCCAGCAGTGAATTTCAGGGGGCGAATGAAGCTTTCTTT. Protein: CASSEFQGANEAFF.

CDR3 DNA sequence: TGTGCCAGCAGCTTATACACGGGAGCGAATGAGCAGTTCTTC. Translating gives CASSLYTGANEQFF. The V call is TRBV7-2, the J call TRBJ2-1; perhaps TRBD2 as D (6 bases). V lost 2 bases and J 7 bases, leaving 12 bases between the germline ends. The CDR3 loop spans 14 amino acids. Germline V gene data show CDR1 as SGHTA and CDR2 as FQGNSA.

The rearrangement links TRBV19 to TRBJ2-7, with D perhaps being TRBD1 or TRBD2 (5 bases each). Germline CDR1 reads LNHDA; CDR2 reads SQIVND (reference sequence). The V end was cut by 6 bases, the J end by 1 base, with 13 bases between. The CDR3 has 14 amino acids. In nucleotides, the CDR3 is TGTGCCAGTAGGCCGGGACCGACGTCCTACGAGCAGTACTTC. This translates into CASRPGPTSYEQYF.

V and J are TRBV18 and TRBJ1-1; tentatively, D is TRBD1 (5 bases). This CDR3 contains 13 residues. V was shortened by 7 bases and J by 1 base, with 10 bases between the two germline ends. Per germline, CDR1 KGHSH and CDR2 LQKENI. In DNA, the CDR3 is TGTGCCAGCTGCCCGACAGAGAACACTGAAGCTTTCTTT. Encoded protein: CASCPTENTEAFF. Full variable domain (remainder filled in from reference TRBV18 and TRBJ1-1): NAGVMQNPRHLVRRRGQEARLRCSPMKGHSHVYWYRQLPEEGLKFMVYLQKENIIDESGMPKERFSAEFPKEGPSILRIQQVVRGDSAAYFCASCPTENTEAFFGQGTRLTVV.

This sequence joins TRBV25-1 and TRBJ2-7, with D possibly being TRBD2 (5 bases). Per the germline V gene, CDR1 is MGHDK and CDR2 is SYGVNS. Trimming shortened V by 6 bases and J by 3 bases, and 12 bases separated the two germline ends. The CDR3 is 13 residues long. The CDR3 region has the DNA TGTGCCAGCAGGACGGACGGACTCTACGAGCAGTACTTC. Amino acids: CASRTDGLYEQYF.

The CDR3: CASSSPPGGQGNTIYF. In nucleotides, the CDR3 is TGTGCCAGCAGTTCCCCGCCGGGGGGGCAAGGAAACACCATATATTTT. V is TRBV27 and J is TRBJ1-3; possible D gene TRBD1, 6 bases. The germline V gene has CDR1 MNHEY and CDR2 SMNVEV (reference sequence). CDR3 size: 16 residues. Trimming cost V 4 bases and J 4 bases, with 17 bases left between them.

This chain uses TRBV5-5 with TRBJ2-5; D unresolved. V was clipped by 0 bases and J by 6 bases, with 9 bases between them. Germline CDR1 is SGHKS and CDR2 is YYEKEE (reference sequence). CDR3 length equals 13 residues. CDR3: CASSLEGWQTQYF. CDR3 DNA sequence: TGTGCCAGCAGCTTGGAAGGGTGGCAGACCCAGTACTTC.

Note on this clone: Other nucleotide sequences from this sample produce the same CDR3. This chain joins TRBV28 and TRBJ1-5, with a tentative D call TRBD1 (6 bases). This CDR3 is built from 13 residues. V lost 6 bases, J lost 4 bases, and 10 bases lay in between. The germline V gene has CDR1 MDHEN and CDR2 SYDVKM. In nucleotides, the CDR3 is TGTGCCAGCAGCCCCACAGGGAATCAGCCCCAGCATTTT. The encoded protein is CASSPTGNQPQHF.